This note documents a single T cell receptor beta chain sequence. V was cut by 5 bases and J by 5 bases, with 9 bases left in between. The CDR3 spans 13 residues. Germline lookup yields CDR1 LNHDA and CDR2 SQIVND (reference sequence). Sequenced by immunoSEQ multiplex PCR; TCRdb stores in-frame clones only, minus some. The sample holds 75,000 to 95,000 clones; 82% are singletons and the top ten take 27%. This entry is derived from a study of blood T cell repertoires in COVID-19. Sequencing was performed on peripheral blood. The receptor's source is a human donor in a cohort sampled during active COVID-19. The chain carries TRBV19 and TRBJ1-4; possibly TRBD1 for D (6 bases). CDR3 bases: TGTGCCAGTAGTGGGCAGGGGAATGAAAAACTGTTTTTT. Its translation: CASSGQGNEKLFF.